The 28 T cell receptor beta chains below were found in one sample sequenced in a study of T-cell reconstitution after alpha-beta-depleted transplantation in children. Preparation of the TCRbeta library was carried out with unique molecular identifiers. TCRdb itself ran the PCR reads through MiXCR, one entry per CDR3 protein. The sample consists of hundreds of thousands of distinct CDR3 sequences, roughly a tenth of them appearing once. This sample comprised PBMCs, obtained before TCRalphabeta/CD19-depleted stem cell transplant. Receptor source: a child under two years old with acute myeloid leukemia, due to receive a stem cell transplant.

The J gene is TRBJ1-2, the V gene TRBV6-1; 8 positions match TRBD1. Trimming took 8 bases from V and 0 from J; bases not matched to a gene: 8. The CDR3 runs 15 residues. CDR1 is MNHNS and CDR2 is SASEGT in the germline V gene. The CDR3 DNA sequence: TGTGCCAGCGAAGCGACAGGGGTAGCTAACTATGGCTACACCTTC. Protein sequence: CASEATGVANYGYTF.

Ten or more counts support this clonotype. V usage is TRBV11-2 and J usage is TRBJ2-2; no reliable D call. The germline CDR1 and CDR2 sequences are SGHAT and FQNNGV. The CDR3 is 12 amino acids. Trimming shortened V by 1 base and J by 7 bases, and 4 bases separated the two germline ends. CDR3 region: CASSLGFGELFF. The CDR3 DNA follows: TGTGCCAGCAGCTTAGGGTTCGGGGAGCTGTTTTTT.

Ten or more counts support this clonotype. This chain uses TRBV20-1 with TRBJ2-3; D unclear. Germline CDR1 and CDR2: DFQATT and SNEGSKA (reference sequence). V was cut by 7 bases and J by 0 bases, with 5 bases left in between. The CDR3 loop spans 11 amino acids. The CDR3 region has the DNA TGCAGTGTGTCTAGCACAGATACGCAGTATTTT. This encodes CSVSSTDTQYF.

This clonotype was counted between two and nine times. The chain couples TRBV6-2 or TRBV6-3 to TRBJ2-2, with TRBD1 matching over 7 bases. Per the germline V gene, CDR1 is MNHEY and CDR2 is SVGEGT. There are 16 residues in the CDR3. The V gene end was trimmed by 6 bases and the J gene end by 6 bases; junction bases not matched to a gene: 13. CDR3 nucleotide sequence: TGTGCCAGCAGGGGTGAGAGACAGGGATCGGCCGGGGAGCTGTTTTTT. Its translation is CASRGERQGSAGELFF.

This clonotype was seen many times. V gene TRBV5-4 combines with J gene TRBJ2-7; possibly TRBD2 for D (6 bases). V lost 0 bases and J 5 bases, leaving 15 bases between the germline ends. The germline gives CDR1 SGHNT, CDR2 YYREEE (reference sequence). The CDR3 sequence is 15 residues long. For the CDR3, the DNA is TGTGCCAGCAGCTTGGCCCACGGGAGTAGGGACGAGCAGTACTTC. It is translated as CASSLAHGSRDEQYF.

This clonotype occurred a few times. The V call is TRBV7-9, the J call TRBJ1-2; D is unresolved. V dropped 4 bases and J dropped 8 bases, with 17 bases sitting between them. The CDR3 has 14 residues. Germline V lookup: CDR1 SEHNR, CDR2 FQNEAQ (reference sequence). CDR3 in DNA: TGTGCCAGCAGCTCCGCGGCGGGTTTCGAGGGCTACACCTTC. Encoded protein: CASSSAAGFEGYTF.

In this sample, this clonotype turned up many times. The chain is built from TRBV14 and TRBJ1-5; possible D gene TRBD1, 5 bases. Germline V lookup: CDR1 SGHDN, CDR2 FVKESK. The CDR3 is made up of 13 amino acids. V shed 0 bases and J shed 5 bases, with 5 bases lying between them. CDR3 sequence: CASSQDRDQPQHF. CDR3 nucleotides: TGTGCCAGCAGCCAAGACAGGGATCAGCCCCAGCATTTT. Looking up the rest from reference TRBV14 and TRBJ1-5 gives the full variable domain: EAGVTQFPSHSVIEKGQTVTLRCDPISGHDNLYWYRRVMGKEIKFLLHFVKESKQDESGMPNNRFLAERTGGTYSTLKVQPAELEDSGVYFCASSQDRDQPQHFGDGTRLSIL.

This clonotype was detected ten times or more. The chain recombines TRBV10-3 with TRBJ2-1, with D tentatively TRBD1 (6 bases). Trimming pared 3 bases from V and 6 bases from J, leaving 9 bases between. The CDR3 has 13 amino acids. Germline V gene sequence: CDR1 ENHRY, CDR2 SYGVKD. The CDR3 sequence is CAISDRDINEQFF. CDR3 bases: TGTGCCATCAGTGATCGGGACATCAATGAGCAGTTCTTC.

This clonotype was seen many times. The chain couples TRBV9 to TRBJ2-5, with a tentative D call TRBD2 (6 bases). CDR3 length: 16 residues. Trimming shortened V by 4 bases and J by 1 base, and 17 bases separated the two germline ends. Germline CDR1 and CDR2: SGDLS and YYNGEE. The CDR3 nucleotides read TGTGCCAGCAGCTTCCAAGCGGACGGGGGCCAAGAGACCCAGTACTTC. Residues: CASSFQADGGQETQYF.

As for this clonotype: It may be a read error: a sequence one base away is much more abundant. The chain uses TRBV10-1 and TRBJ1-3, with D perhaps matching TRBD1 (5 bases). Deletions cut 4 bases from V and 2 bases from J, with 15 bases between. The CDR3 has 16 amino acids. Germline V gives CDR1 WNHNN, CDR2 SYGVQD (reference sequence). CDR3 region: CASSANIGTTGNTIYF. CDR3 coding DNA: TGCGCCAGCAGTGCGAACATTGGGACGACTGGAAACACCATATATTTT.

The chain employs TRBV11-2 and TRBJ2-1; 14 bases are a match to TRBD2. V lost 2 bases to trimming and J lost 0 bases; unmatched junction nucleotides: 6. The V gene's germline CDR1 is SGHAT and CDR2 FQNNGV. This CDR3 is built from 19 residues. The CDR3 region has the DNA TGTGCCAGCAGCTTACGGACTAGCGGGAGGATGAGCTCCTACAATGAGCAGTTCTTC. Translating gives CASSLRTSGRMSSYNEQFF.

This clonotype has at least ten counts. Written as DNA, the CDR3 is TGTGCCAGCAGCAGGACAGGTGAAGCTTTCTTT. This encodes CASSRTGEAFF. The V call is TRBV12-3 or TRBV12-4, the J call TRBJ1-1, with 7 positions matching TRBD1. This CDR3 spans 11 amino acids. Germline trimming cut 6 bases from V and 7 bases from J; bases unmatched to any gene: 2.

This clonotype was found a few times. The chain links TRBV10-2 to TRBJ2-7; TRBD2 matches at 8 bases. Per germline, CDR1 WSHSY and CDR2 SAAADI. This CDR3 comprises 13 residues. V was clipped by 6 bases and J by 1 base; unmatched bases: 2. The CDR3 DNA reads TGCGCCAGCAGAATAGCGGGATCCTACGAGCAGTACTTC. It codes for CASRIAGSYEQYF.

This clonotype has ten or more counts. The chain links TRBV20-1 to TRBJ2-2; possible D gene TRBD2, 5 bases. Germline V gene data show CDR1 as DFQATT and CDR2 as SNEGSKA (reference sequence). Deletions cut 5 bases from V and 8 bases from J, with 18 bases between. The CDR3 has 14 amino acids. The chain's CDR3 is CSAAPGLRLGELFF. DNA of the CDR3: TGCAGTGCTGCCCCCGGACTCAGACTAGGGGAGCTGTTTTTT.

This clonotype was picked up many times. The chain couples TRBV12-3 or TRBV12-4 to TRBJ2-3; 7 bases align to TRBD1. This CDR3 has 15 amino acids. The junction had 11 bases not matched to a gene; V was cut back by 7 bases and J by 4 bases. The CDR3 spells CASKPGQTWADTQYF. The CDR3 coding sequence is TGTGCCAGCAAACCGGGACAGACATGGGCAGATACGCAGTATTTT.

Ten or more counts support this clonotype. Here the CDR3 DNA reads TGCGCCAGCAGCCAAGAGGGAGCCAAAAACATTCAGTACTTC. It encodes CASSQEGAKNIQYF. The chain couples TRBV4-3 to TRBJ2-4, with D hard to call. CDR3 length: 14 amino acids. V lost 0 bases to trimming and J lost 0 bases, with 3 bases between them. Germline CDR1 is LGHNA and CDR2 is YSLEER.

There are many counts of this clonotype. The chain links TRBV10-3 to TRBJ2-3, with 9 bases matching TRBD2. The junction had 8 bases not matched to a gene; V was cut back by 11 bases and J by 5 bases. From germline, CDR1 is ENHRY and CDR2 SYGVKD. The CDR3 runs to 13 residues. The CDR3 region is CASGVAGEDTQYF. For the CDR3, the DNA is TGTGCCTCCGGGGTAGCGGGAGAAGATACGCAGTATTTT.

This clonotype came up many times. The DNA of the CDR3 is TGCAGCGTTGACGGACAGACGAACACTGAAGCTTTCTTT. This gives the protein CSVDGQTNTEAFF. The rearrangement links TRBV29-1 to TRBJ1-1, with a weak D call TRBD1 (6 bases). Per germline, CDR1 SQVTM and CDR2 ANQGSEA. The CDR3 has 13 amino acids. V lost 3 bases and J lost 1, with 9 bases in between.

There are many counts of this clonotype. The chain recombines TRBV12-3 or TRBV12-4 with TRBJ1-1; D gene ambiguous. The germline V and J ends were trimmed by 0 bases and 2 bases, with 7 bases remaining between them. The CDR3 loop spans 14 amino acids. The CDR3, as DNA: TGTGCCAGCAGTTTAGCCAGGAGAAACACTGAAGCTTTCTTT. Its protein product is CASSLARRNTEAFF.

The chain has TRBV6-2 or TRBV6-3 and TRBJ2-1; no reliable D call. CDR3 length: 15 residues. Germline loops: CDR1 MNHEY, CDR2 SVGEGT. V lost 2 bases and J 0 bases, leaving 8 bases between the germline ends. This CDR3 is CASSYMASSYNEQFF. For the CDR3, the DNA is TGTGCCAGCAGTTACATGGCGAGCTCCTACAATGAGCAGTTCTTC.

This clonotype came up a few times. The V call is TRBV28, the J call TRBJ1-6; 8 bases fit TRBD1. Germline-derived CDR1 and CDR2 are MDHEN and SYDVKM. The CDR3 consists of 14 residues. Germline trimming cut 6 bases from V and 14 bases from J; bases unmatched to any gene: 12. CDR3 amino acids: CASSQGAPIAALHF. The DNA for the CDR3 is TGTGCCAGCAGCCAGGGGGCCCCAATTGCGGCCCTCCACTTT.

This clonotype was seen only a few times. The chain recombines TRBV13 with TRBJ1-3; 8 nucleotides agree with TRBD1. The CDR3 has 16 residues. After removal of 4 bases from V and 0 bases from J, the junction contained 5 bases not matched to a gene. Germline CDR1 PRHDT, CDR2 FYEKMQ (reference sequence). The CDR3 region has the DNA TGTGCCAGCAGCTCGTGGACAGGGAACTCTGGAAACACCATATATTTT. Encoded protein: CASSSWTGNSGNTIYF.

In this sample, this clonotype turned up many times. Here the CDR3 reads CATSEPGYQETQYF. Written as DNA, the CDR3 is TGTGCCACCAGTGAACCAGGGTACCAAGAGACCCAGTACTTC. This chain joins TRBV24-1 and TRBJ2-5; maybe TRBD1 (5 bases). The germline V and J ends were trimmed by 4 bases and 0 bases, with 8 bases remaining between them. This CDR3 is built from 14 residues. Germline V gene data show CDR1 as KGHDR and CDR2 as SFDVKD.

V usage is TRBV11-2 and J usage is TRBJ2-1; 8 positions agree with TRBD2. This CDR3 is 14 amino acids long. V gave up 5 bases and J gave up 10 bases; unmatched junction bases: 10. Germline CDR1 reads SGHAT; CDR2 reads FQNNGV. The CDR3: CASSQGLVVREQFF. CDR3 in DNA: TGTGCCAGCAGCCAGGGACTAGTAGTCCGAGAGCAGTTCTTC.

At least ten counts were recorded for this clonotype. The chain recombines TRBV20-1 with TRBJ1-1, with TRBD1 as a possible D gene (5 bases). Germline loops: CDR1 DFQATT, CDR2 SNEGSKA (reference sequence). The CDR3 spans 15 residues. The V and J ends lost 6 bases and 0 bases respectively, with 17 bases between them. CDR3 DNA: TGCAGTGCCCGGGAGGGGCACAGATTGAACACTGAAGCTTTCTTT. It encodes CSAREGHRLNTEAFF.

This clonotype was detected many times. V is TRBV28 and J is TRBJ2-7, with 7 bases that match TRBD1. Germline V CDR1 and CDR2: MDHEN, SYDVKM. J lost 4 bases, V lost 9 bases, and 9 bases had no gene match. This CDR3 comprises 13 residues. The CDR3 DNA is TGTGCCAGTAACCGGGACAGACGTTACGAGCAGTACTTC. This gives the protein CASNRDRRYEQYF.

This clonotype was picked up many times. This chain connects TRBV2 to TRBJ1-2; perhaps TRBD1 as D (5 bases). CDR1 SNHLY and CDR2 FYNNEI come from the germline V gene. The CDR3 totals 13 residues. CDR3 in DNA: TGTGCGTCGGCCCAGGGTGAGGGCTATGGCTACACCTTC. Residues: CASAQGEGYGYTF.

The V and J genes are TRBV11-2 and TRBJ2-1, with 11 bases that match TRBD1. V shed 1 base, J shed 2 bases, and the junction held 4 bases outside the gene matches. The CDR3 covers 17 residues. Germline V CDR1 and CDR2: SGHAT, FQNNGV. This CDR3 is CASSLGGQGATYNEQFF. CDR3 bases: TGTGCCAGCAGCTTAGGAGGACAGGGGGCCACCTACAATGAGCAGTTCTTC.